The clone carrying this T cell receptor beta chain was found many times. Its specificity is unknown. The data originate from a study of spatial heterogeneity in lung cancer. On the study more broadly: Across tumor regions, counts of TCR transcripts showed a strong correlation with a T cell module score derived from matched bulk RNA-seq. Study-level findings and limits: Intratumoral expanded alpha and beta TCR counts were found to track tumor mutation counts.

TCRdb re-derived calls from the 5' RACE reads in MiXCR, one entry per CDR3 protein. The sample has 9,500 to 11,000 distinct CDR3 sequences, over 4.5% seen once. The ends lost 4 bases at V and 0 bases at J; junction bases unmatched: 6. Germline CDR1 reads SGHRS; CDR2 reads YFSETQ. The CDR3 length is 15 residues. Time point meaning: sample taken at primary tumor resection. Samples came from roughly 70 TRACERx patients with untreated early-stage lung cancer. The sequence was collected from a male donor with early-stage non-small cell lung cancer. The input for sequencing was lung tumor tissue, taken at surgery. The gene calls are TRBV5-1 and TRBJ1-1, with TRBD1 identical over 7 bases. The CDR3 nucleotides are TGCGCCAGCAGCGGGGGACAGATCATGAACACTGAAGCTTTCTTT. It yields the protein CASSGGQIMNTEAFF.